This TCR beta chain was found in a study of tumor-infiltrating lymphocytes in localized non-small cell lung cancer. Data came from immunoSEQ multiplex PCR; TCRdb stores just in-frame clones and leaves some out. The table lists 25,000 or so clones, nearly 70% of them singletons. Deletions cut 7 bases from V and 2 bases from J, with 12 bases between. Looked up from germline, CDR1 is SQVTM and CDR2 is ANQGSEA. This CDR3 region has 12 residues. Note on this clone: Its antigen remains unknown.

Regarding the study as a whole: No T-cell fraction difference was seen between IM1 and IM2 tumors. Tumors had more T cell infiltration than uninvolved lung, per TCRbeta sequencing and CD3 counts. No link was found between tumor T-cell fraction and recurrence-free survival.

The sequenced sample was lung tumor tissue. The chain couples TRBV29-1 to TRBJ2-7, with D perhaps matching TRBD2 (7 bases). The receptor was derived from a human donor with non-small cell lung cancer. The CDR3 sequence: CSAGGGPYEQYF. The DNA of the CDR3 is TGCAGCGCTGGGGGGGGGCCCTACGAGCAGTACTTC.